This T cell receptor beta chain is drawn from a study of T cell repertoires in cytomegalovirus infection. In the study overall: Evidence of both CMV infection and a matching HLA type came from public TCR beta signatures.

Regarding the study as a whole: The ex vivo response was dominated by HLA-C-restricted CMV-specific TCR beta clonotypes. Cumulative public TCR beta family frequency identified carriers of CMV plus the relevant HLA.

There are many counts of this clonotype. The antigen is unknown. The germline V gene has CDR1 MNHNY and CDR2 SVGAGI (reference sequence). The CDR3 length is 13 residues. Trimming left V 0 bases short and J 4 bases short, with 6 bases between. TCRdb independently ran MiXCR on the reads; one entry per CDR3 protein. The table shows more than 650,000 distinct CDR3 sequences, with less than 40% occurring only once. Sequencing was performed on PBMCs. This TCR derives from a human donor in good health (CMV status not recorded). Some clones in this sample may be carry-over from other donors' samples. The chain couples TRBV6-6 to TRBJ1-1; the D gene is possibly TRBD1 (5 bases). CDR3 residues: CASSYSRGTEAFF. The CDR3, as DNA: TGTGCCAGCAGTTACTCTAGGGGCACTGAAGCTTTCTTT.